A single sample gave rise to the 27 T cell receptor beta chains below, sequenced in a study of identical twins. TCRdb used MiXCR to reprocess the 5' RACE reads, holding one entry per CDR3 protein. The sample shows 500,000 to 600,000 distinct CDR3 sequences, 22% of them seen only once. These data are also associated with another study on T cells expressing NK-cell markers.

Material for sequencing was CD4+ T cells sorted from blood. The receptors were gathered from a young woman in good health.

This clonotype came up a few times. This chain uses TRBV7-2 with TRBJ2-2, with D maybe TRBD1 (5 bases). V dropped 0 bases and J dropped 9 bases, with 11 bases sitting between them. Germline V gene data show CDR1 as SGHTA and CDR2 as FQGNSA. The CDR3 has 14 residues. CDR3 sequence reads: CASSLAGRSRELFF. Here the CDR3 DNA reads TGTGCCAGCAGCTTAGCGGGGCGGTCAAGGGAGCTGTTTTTT.

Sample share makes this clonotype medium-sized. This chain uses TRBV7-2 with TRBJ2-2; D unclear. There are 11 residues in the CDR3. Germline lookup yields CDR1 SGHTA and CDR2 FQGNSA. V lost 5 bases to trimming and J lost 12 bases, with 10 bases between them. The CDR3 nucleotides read TGTGCCAGCAGCCCCCACAATAAGCTGTTTTTT. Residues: CASSPHNKLFF.

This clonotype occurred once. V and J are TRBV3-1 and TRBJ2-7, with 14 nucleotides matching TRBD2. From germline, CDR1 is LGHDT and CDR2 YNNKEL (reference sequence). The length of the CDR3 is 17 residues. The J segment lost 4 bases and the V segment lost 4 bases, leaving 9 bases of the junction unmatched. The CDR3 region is CASSPLGLAGGEYEQYF. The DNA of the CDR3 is TGTGCCAGCAGCCCCCTTGGACTAGCGGGAGGAGAGTACGAGCAGTACTTC.

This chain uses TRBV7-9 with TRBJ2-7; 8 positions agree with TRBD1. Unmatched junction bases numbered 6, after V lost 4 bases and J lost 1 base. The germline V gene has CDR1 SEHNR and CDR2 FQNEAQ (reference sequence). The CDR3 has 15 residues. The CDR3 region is CASSYRQGLSYEQYF. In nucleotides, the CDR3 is TGTGCCAGCAGCTACCGACAGGGGCTGTCCTACGAGCAGTACTTC.

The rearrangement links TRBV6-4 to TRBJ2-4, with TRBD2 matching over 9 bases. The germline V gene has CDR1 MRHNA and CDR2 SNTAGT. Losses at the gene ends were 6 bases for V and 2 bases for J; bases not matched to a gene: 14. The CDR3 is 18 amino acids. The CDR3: CASRAGLAGPVSKNIQYF. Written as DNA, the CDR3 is TGTGCCAGCAGGGCCGGGCTAGCGGGACCCGTATCCAAAAACATTCAGTACTTC.

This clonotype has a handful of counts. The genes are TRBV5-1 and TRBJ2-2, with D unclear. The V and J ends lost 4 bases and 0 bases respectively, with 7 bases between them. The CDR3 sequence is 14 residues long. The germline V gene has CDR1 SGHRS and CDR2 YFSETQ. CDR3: CASSTTPNTGELFF. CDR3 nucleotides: TGCGCCAGCAGCACTACCCCGAACACCGGGGAGCTGTTTTTT.

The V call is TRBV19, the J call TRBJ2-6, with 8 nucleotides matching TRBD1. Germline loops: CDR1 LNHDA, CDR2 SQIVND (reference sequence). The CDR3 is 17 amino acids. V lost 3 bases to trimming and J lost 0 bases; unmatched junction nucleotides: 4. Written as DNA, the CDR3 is TGTGCCAGTAGTATGTCCACAGGGGGCTCTGGGGCCAACGTCCTGACTTTC. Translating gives CASSMSTGGSGANVLTF.

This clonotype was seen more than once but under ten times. The CDR3, as DNA: TGTGCCAGCACTCCGGGACTAGGACGTCTTGAGCAGTTCTTC. As protein: CASTPGLGRLEQFF. This rearrangement joins TRBV6-1 to TRBJ2-1; 8 bases align to TRBD2. V trimming: 7 bases; J trimming: 9 bases; junction bases outside the gene matches: 11. Germline assignment: CDR1 MNHNS and CDR2 SASEGT. This CDR3 is built from 14 residues.

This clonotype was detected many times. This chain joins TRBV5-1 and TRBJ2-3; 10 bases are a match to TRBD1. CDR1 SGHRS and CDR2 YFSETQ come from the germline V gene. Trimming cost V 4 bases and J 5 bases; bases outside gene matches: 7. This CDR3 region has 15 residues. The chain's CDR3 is CASSRGGTGEDTQYF. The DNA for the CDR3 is TGCGCCAGCAGCCGAGGCGGGACAGGGGAAGATACGCAGTATTTT.

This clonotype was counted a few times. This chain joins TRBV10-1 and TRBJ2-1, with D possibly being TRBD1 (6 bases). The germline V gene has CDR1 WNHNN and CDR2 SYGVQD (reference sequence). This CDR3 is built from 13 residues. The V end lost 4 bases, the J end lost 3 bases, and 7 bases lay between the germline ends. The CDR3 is CASSGRGYNEQFF. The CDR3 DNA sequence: TGCGCCAGCAGTGGCAGGGGCTACAATGAGCAGTTCTTC.

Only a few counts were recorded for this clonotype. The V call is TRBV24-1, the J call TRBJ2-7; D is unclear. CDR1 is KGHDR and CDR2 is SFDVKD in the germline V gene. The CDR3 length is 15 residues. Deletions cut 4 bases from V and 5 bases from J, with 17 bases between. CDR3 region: CATSDSDPLCHEQYF. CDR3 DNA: TGTGCCACCAGTGACTCGGACCCACTTTGTCACGAGCAGTACTTC.

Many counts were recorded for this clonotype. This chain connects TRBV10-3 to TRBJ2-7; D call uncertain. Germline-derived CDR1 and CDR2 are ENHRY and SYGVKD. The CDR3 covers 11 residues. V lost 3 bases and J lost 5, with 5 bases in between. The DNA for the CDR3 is TGTGCCATCAGTGACCCGAACGAGCAGTACTTC. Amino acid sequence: CAISDPNEQYF.

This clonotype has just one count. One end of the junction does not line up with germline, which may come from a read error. This CDR3 is CASADFQETLYF. For the CDR3, the DNA is TGCGCCAGCGCAGACTTCCAAGAGACCCTGTACTTC. The V gene is TRBV5-1, the J gene TRBJ2-5; D ambiguous. CDR3 size: 12 residues. Germline loops: CDR1 SGHRS, CDR2 YFSETQ.

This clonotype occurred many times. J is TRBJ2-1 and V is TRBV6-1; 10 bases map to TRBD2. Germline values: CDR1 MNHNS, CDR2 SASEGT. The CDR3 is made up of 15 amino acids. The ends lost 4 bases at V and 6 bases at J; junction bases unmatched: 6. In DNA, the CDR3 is TGTGCCAGCAGTGGCCGGGCTAGCGGGAGCAATGAGCAGTTCTTC. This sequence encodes CASSGRASGSNEQFF.

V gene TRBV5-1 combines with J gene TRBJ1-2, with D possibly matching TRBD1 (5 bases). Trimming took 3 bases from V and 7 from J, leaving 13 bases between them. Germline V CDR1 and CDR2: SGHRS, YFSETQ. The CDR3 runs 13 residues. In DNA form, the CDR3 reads TGCGCCAGCAGCTCCCAGGCCGGGGGTGGCTACACCTTC. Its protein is CASSSQAGGGYTF.

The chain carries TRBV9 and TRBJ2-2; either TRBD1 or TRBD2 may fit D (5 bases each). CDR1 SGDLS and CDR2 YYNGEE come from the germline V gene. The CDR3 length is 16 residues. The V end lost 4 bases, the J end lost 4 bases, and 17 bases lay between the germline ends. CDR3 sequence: CASSPFGMRGTGELFF. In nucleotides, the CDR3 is TGTGCCAGCAGCCCATTTGGGATGAGGGGCACCGGGGAGCTGTTTTTT.

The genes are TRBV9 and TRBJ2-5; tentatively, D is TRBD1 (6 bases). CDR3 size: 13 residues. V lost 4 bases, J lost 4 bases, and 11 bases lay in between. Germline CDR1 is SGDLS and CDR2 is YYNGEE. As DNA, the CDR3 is TGTGCCAGCAGCCATGGGGGCCCAGAGACCCAGTACTTC. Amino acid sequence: CASSHGGPETQYF.

Here the CDR3 reads CASIPSGRPDTQYF. DNA for the CDR3: TGTGCCAGCATCCCTAGCGGGAGGCCAGATACGCAGTATTTT. The V gene is TRBV18, the J gene TRBJ2-3, with TRBD2 matching 11 bases. The ends lost 8 bases at V and 4 bases at J; junction bases unmatched: 5. The CDR3 is 14 amino acids. The germline V gene has CDR1 KGHSH and CDR2 LQKENI.

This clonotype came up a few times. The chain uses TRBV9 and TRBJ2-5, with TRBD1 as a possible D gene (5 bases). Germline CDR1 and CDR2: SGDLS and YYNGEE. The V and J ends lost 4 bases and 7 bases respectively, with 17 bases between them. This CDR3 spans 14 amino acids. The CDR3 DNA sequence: TGTGCCAGCAGCTCGTCGGCAGGGAAGGGGACCCAGTACTTC. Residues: CASSSSAGKGTQYF.

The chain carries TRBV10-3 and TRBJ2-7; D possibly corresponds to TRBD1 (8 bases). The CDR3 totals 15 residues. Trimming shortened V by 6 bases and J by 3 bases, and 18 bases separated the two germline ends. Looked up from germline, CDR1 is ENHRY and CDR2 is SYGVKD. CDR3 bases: TGTGCCATCAGGGGGGGGGACAGGCCCCTCTACGAGCAGTACTTC. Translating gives CAIRGGDRPLYEQYF.

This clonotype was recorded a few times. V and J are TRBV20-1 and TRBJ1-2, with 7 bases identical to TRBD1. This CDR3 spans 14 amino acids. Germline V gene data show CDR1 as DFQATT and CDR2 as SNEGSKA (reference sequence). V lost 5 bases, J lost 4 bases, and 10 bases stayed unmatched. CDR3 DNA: TGCAGTGCTTCCGGGACAGCAAAAATCTATGGCTACACCTTC. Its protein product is CSASGTAKIYGYTF.

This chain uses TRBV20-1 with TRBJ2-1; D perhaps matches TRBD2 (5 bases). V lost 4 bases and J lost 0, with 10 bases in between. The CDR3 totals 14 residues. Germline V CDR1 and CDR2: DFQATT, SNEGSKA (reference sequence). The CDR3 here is CSAISESSYNEQFF. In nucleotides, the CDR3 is TGCAGTGCTATTAGCGAGAGCTCCTACAATGAGCAGTTCTTC.

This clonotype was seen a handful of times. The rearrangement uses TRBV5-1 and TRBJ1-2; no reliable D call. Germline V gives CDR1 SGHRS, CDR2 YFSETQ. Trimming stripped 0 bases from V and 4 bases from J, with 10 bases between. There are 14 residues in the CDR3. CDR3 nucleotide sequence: TGCGCCAGCAGCTTGGAGGCGGTGAGCTATGGCTACACCTTC. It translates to CASSLEAVSYGYTF.

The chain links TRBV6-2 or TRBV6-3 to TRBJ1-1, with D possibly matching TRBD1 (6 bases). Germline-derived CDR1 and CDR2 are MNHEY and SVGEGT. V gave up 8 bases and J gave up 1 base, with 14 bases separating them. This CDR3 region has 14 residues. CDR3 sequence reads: CASRFQGQNTEAFF. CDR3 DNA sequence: TGTGCCAGCCGTTTTCAGGGGCAGAACACTGAAGCTTTCTTT.

The CDR3 DNA reads as TGCAGTGCCGCACCCACGGAACCATACAATGAGCAGTTCTTC. It encodes CSAAPTEPYNEQFF. The chain employs TRBV20-1 and TRBJ2-1; D is ambiguous. V shed 6 bases and J shed 4 bases, with 16 bases lying between them. This CDR3 comprises 14 residues. Germline V lookup: CDR1 DFQATT, CDR2 SNEGSKA (reference sequence).

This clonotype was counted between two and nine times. The CDR3: CASSQDSGGGLAQYF. CDR3 DNA: TGCGCCAGCAGCCAAGATTCCGGCGGGGGCCTTGCGCAGTATTTT. This chain uses TRBV4-3 with TRBJ2-3; a weak D match, TRBD2 (7 bases). This CDR3 comprises 15 residues. Germline V gene lookup returns CDR1 LGHNA and CDR2 YSLEER. The ends were cut back, 0 bases at V and 10 bases at J, with 17 bases in the middle.

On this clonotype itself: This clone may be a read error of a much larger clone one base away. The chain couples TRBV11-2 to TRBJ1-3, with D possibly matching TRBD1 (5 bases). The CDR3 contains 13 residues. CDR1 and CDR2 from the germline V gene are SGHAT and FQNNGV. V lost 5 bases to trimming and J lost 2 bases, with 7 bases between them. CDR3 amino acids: CASSLDTGNTIYF. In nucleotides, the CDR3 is TGTGCCAGCAGCCTGGACACTGGAAACACCATATATTTT.